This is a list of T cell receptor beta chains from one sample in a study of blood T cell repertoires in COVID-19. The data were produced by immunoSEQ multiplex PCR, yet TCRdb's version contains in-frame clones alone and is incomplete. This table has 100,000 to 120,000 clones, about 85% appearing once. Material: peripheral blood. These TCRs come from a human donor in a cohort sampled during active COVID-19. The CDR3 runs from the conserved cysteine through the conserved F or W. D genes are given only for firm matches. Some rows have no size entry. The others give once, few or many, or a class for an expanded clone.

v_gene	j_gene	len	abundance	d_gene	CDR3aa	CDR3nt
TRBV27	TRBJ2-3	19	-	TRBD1	CASSLSPLTGSPHTDTQYF	TGTGCCAGCAGTTTATCACCTCTGACAGGGTCTCCACACACAGATACGCAGTATTTT
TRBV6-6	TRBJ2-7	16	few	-	CASSYGGGQRGDEQYF	TGTGCCAGCAGTTACGGGGGCGGGCAGCGGGGAGACGAGCAGTACTTC
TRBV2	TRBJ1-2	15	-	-	CASSPTRRSNYGYTF	TGTGCCAGCAGCCCCACCCGGCGGAGTAACTATGGCTACACCTTC
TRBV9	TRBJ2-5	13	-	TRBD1	CASSRQGGETQYF	TGTGCCAGCAGCCGACAGGGTGGGGAGACCCAGTACTTC
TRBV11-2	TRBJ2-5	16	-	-	CASSLEVMGVRETQYF	TGTGCCAGCAGCTTAGAAGTTATGGGAGTCCGGGAGACCCAGTACTTC
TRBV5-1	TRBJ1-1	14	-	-	CASSARTDNTEAFF	TGCGCCAGCAGCGCCCGGACAGATAACACTGAAGCTTTCTTT
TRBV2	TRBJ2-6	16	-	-	CASSDGKGLGANVLTF	TGTGCCAGCAGTGACGGGAAAGGGTTAGGGGCCAACGTCCTGACTTTC
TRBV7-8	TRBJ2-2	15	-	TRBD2	CASSVSGDDTGELFF	TGTGCCAGCAGTGTGAGCGGGGATGATACCGGGGAGCTGTTTTTT
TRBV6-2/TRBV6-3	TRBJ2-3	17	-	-	CASSYPSVGPNGYTQYF	TGTGCCAGCAGTTACCCCTCCGTGGGTCCGAACGGGTATACGCAGTATTTT
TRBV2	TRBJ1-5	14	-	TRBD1	CASRGQASNQPQHF	TGTGCCAGCAGGGGACAGGCAAGCAATCAGCCCCAGCATTTT
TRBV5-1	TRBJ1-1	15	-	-	CASSGLPGRGTEAFF	TGCGCCAGCTCGGGACTCCCAGGGCGTGGCACTGAAGCTTTCTTT
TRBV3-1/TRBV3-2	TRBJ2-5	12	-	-	CASSRAGTTQYF	TGTGCCAGCAGCCGTGCCGGTACGACCCAGTACTTC
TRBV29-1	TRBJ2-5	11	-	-	CSAKYSGTQYF	TGCAGCGCTAAATATAGCGGGACCCAGTACTTC
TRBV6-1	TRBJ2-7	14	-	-	CASSERDPPYEQYF	TGTGCCAGCAGTGAGCGGGACCCCCCCTACGAGCAGTACTTC
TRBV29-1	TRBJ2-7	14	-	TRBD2	CSVGLAGARYEQYF	TGCAGCGTGGGACTAGCGGGAGCCCGCTACGAGCAGTACTTC
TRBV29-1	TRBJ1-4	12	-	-	CSVVEGVGKLFF	TGCAGCGTTGTCGAAGGGGTGGGAAAACTGTTTTTT
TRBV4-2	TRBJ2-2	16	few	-	CASSQAGPEGTGELFF	TGTGCCAGCAGCCAAGCGGGCCCAGAGGGCACCGGGGAGCTGTTTTTT
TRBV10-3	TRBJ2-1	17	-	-	CAIRAAGPNNPYNEQFF	TGTGCCATCAGGGCAGCGGGCCCAAACAACCCCTACAATGAGCAGTTCTTC
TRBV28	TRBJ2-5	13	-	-	CASVSTYRETQYF	TGTGCCAGCGTAAGCACGTATAGAGAGACCCAGTACTTC
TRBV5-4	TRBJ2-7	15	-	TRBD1	CASSLGQGGLYEQYF	TGTGCCAGCAGCCTGGGACAGGGGGGCCTCTACGAGCAGTACTTC
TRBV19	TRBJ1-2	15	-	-	CASSIGEGETYGYTF	TGTGCCAGTAGTATTGGTGAGGGGGAGACTTATGGCTACACCTTC
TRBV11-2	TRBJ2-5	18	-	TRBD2	CASSLRTSGGVYQETQYF	TGTGCCAGCAGCTTAAGGACTAGCGGGGGGGTGTACCAAGAGACCCAGTACTTC
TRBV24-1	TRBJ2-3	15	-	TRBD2	CATSEPGLATDTQYF	TGTGCCACCAGTGAGCCGGGACTAGCAACAGATACGCAGTATTTT
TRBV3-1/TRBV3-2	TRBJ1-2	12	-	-	CASSQSDYGYTF	TGTGCCAGCAGCCAGAGTGACTATGGCTACACCTTC
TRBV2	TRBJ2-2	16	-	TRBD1	CASKTGVNLGTGELFF	TGTGCCAGCAAGACAGGGGTCAACCTTGGCACCGGGGAGCTGTTTTTT
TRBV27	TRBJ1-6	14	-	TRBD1	CASSLQGYNSPLHF	TGTGCCAGCAGTCTACAGGGGTATAATTCACCCCTCCACTTT
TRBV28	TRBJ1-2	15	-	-	CASNSQGQGNYGYTF	TGTGCCAGCAACTCCCAAGGCCAGGGGAACTATGGCTACACCTTC
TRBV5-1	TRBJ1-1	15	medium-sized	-	CASSLDTGMNTEAFF	TGCGCCAGCAGCTTGGATACAGGGATGAACACTGAAGCTTTCTTT
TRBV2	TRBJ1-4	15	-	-	CASSRQGLTNEKLFF	TGTGCCAGCAGTCGGCAGGGGCTCACTAATGAAAAACTGTTTTTT
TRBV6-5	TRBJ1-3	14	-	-	CASRRQNSGNTIYF	TGTGCCAGCCGACGACAGAACTCTGGAAACACCATATATTTT
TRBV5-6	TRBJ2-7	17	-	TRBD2	CASSKIHWGGAHYEQYF	TGTGCCAGCAGCAAGATACATTGGGGAGGGGCCCACTACGAGCAGTACTTC
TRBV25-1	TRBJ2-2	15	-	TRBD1	CASSRGQGSAGELFF	TGTGCCAGCAGCCGTGGACAGGGATCCGCCGGGGAGCTGTTTTTT
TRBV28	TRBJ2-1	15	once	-	CASSLLPRGYNEQFF	TGTGCCAGCAGCCTCCTACCTCGGGGCTACAATGAGCAGTTCTTC
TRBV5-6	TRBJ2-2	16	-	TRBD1	CASSFLDRAPTGELFF	TGTGCCAGCAGCTTCCTAGACAGGGCCCCAACCGGGGAGCTGTTTTTT
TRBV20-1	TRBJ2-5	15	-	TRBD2	CSASIGSAGGETQYF	TGCAGTGCTAGTATTGGTTCCGCGGGAGGGGAGACCCAGTACTTC
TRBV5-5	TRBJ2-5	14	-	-	CASSLSWQQETQYF	TGTGCCAGCAGCTTGAGTTGGCAACAAGAGACCCAGTACTTC
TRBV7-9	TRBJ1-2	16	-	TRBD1	CASSLAGTAASYGYTF	TGTGCCAGCAGCTTAGCCGGGACAGCCGCCTCCTATGGCTACACCTTC
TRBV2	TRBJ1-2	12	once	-	CASSLLFTGYTF	TGTGCCAGCAGTCTACTTTTTACCGGCTACACCTTC
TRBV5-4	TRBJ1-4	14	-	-	CASSSDRGGEKLFF	TGTGCCAGCAGCTCAGACAGAGGAGGGGAAAAACTGTTTTTT
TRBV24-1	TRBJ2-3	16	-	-	CATSDLQRGRTDTQYF	TGTGCCACCAGTGATTTGCAACGCGGGCGCACAGATACGCAGTATTTT
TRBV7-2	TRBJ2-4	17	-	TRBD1	CASSRGQGSVAKNIQYF	TGTGCCAGCAGCAGAGGACAGGGTTCCGTAGCCAAAAACATTCAGTACTTC
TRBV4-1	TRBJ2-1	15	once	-	CASSQSPTGNNEQFF	TGCGCCAGCAGCCAAAGCCCCACCGGGAACAATGAGCAGTTCTTC
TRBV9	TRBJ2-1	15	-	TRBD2	CASSVSGGGYNEQFF	TGTGCCAGCAGCGTTAGCGGGGGAGGCTACAATGAGCAGTTCTTC
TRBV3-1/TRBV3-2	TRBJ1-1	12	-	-	CASFGAGNFGFF	-
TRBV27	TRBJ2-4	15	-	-	CASSFRDRTKNIQYF	TGTGCCAGCAGTTTTCGTGACAGGACCAAAAACATTCAGTACTTC
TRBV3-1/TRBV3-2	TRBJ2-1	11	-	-	CARSSYNEQFF	TGTGCCAGGTCTAGTTACAATGAGCAGTTCTTC
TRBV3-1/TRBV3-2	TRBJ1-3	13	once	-	CASSPDSGNTIYF	TGTGCCAGCAGCCCGGACAGTGGAAACACCATATATTTT
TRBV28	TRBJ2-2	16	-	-	CASSLSATPNTGELFF	TGTGCCAGCAGTTTATCTGCCACACCGAACACCGGGGAGCTGTTTTTT
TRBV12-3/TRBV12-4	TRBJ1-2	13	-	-	CASSMGTGYGYTF	TGTGCCAGCAGCATGGGGACTGGGTACGGCTACACCTTC
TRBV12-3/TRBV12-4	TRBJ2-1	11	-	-	CASSFEGEQFF	TGTGCCAGCAGTTTTGAGGGTGAGCAGTTCTTC
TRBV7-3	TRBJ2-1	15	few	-	CASSLSPRGEDEQFF	TGTGCCAGCAGCTTAAGTCCCAGGGGCGAGGATGAGCAGTTCTTC
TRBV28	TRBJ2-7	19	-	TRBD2	CASSFNGLAGVIFSYEQYF	TGTGCCAGCAGTTTTAACGGACTAGCGGGAGTTATCTTCTCCTACGAGCAGTACTTC
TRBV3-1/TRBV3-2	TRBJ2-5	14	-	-	CASSRPDSQETQYF	TGTGCCAGCAGCCGACCGGACAGCCAAGAGACCCAGTACTTC